The clone carrying this TCR beta chain was recorded once. TCRdb keeps only in-frame clones here, not all; method: immunoSEQ multiplex PCR. The table records a few hundred thousand clones, 80% to 90% of them present only once. All enrollees were roughly 18 to 90 years old and from 20 to 25 US areas. Categorization into cohorts depended on clinical history that participants reported. These data come from a study of blood T cell repertoires in COVID-19. Looking at the study overall: Donors in the United States, Italy and Spain gave samples during acute or convalescent COVID-19.

Germline V gives CDR1 DFQATT, CDR2 SNEGSKA (reference sequence). V lost 3 bases to trimming and J lost 4 bases; unmatched junction nucleotides: 13. This CDR3 comprises 17 residues. The sequencing input was PBMCs or T cells enriched from blood (not recorded which). The rearrangement joins TRBV20-1 to TRBJ1-5; 9 nucleotides match TRBD1. This clonotype was obtained from a man aged 25 to 45 in a cohort exposed to, infected with or recovered from COVID-19 (not recorded which). The CDR3 DNA reads as TGCAGTGCTAGTACCGGGACAGGGTTCGTTGGGAATCAGCCCCAGCATTTT. Encoded protein: CSASTGTGFVGNQPQHF.